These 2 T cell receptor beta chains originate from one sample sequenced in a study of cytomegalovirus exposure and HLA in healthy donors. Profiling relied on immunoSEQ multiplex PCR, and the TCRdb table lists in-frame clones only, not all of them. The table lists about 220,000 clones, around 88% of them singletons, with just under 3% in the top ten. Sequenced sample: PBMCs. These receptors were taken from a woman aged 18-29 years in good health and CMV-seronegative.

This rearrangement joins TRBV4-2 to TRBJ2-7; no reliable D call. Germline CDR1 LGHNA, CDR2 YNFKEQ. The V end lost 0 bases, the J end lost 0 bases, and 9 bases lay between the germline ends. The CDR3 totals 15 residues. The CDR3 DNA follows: TGTGCCAGCAGCCAAGATTGGCACAACTCCTACGAGCAGTACTTC. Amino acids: CASSQDWHNSYEQYF.

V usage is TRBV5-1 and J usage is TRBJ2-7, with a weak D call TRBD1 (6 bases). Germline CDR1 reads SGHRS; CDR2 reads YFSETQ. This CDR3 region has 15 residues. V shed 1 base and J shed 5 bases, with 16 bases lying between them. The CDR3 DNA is TGCGCCAGCAGCTTGACGCCCCCGGGACACGACGAGCAGTACTTC. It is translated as CASSLTPPGHDEQYF.